This TCR beta chain was retrieved from a study of neurological immune-mediated disorders. Time point defined: longitudinal time-point 2. Unsorted libraries were prepared from 2 million PBMCs that had been stored at -80 C. This clonotype showed up many times. Its cognate antigen is unknown. The CDR3 has 13 residues. V shed 2 bases and J shed 0 bases, with 4 bases lying between them. Germline V lookup: CDR1 MNHEY, CDR2 SVGAGI. The cDNA was produced through 5'RACE with 10-nucleotide random UMIs. The output of every sequencing run, over 200 million TCR-beta sequences, came from 15-18 subjects. TCRdb redid the calling of the 5' RACE reads with MiXCR, one entry per CDR3 protein. The sample holds roughly 48,000 distinct CDR3 sequences, around 13% seen once. Study results and limitations: Private repertoires in all groups were suggested by the absence of shared CDR3 amino acid sequences among expanded clones across subjects.

The TCR originated in a male donor with HTLV-1-associated myelopathy (HAM/TSP). The rearrangement uses TRBV6-5 and TRBJ1-2; D not resolved. The sequenced material came from PBMCs. The CDR3 nucleotides are TGTGCCAGCAGTTACGGGACTAACTATGGCTACACCTTC. Translated: CASSYGTNYGYTF.